This T cell receptor beta chain was sequenced during a study of tumor-infiltrating lymphocytes in primary liver carcinoma. Study results and limitations: The difference in top-250-clone fraction between tumors and blood was significant, favoring tumors (p = 0.039).

It was from roughly 20-30 mg of unsorted bulk tissue that RNA and DNA were co-extracted. Tumor samples each held over 90% viable tumor cells. Reverse transcription of roughly 0.5 ug total RNA with a constant-region primer produced TCR beta cDNA. Investigators got TCR beta libraries out of three nested multiplex PCR rounds, done with slightly modified ARM-PCR. Two initial PCR rounds of around 10 cycles each paired TRBV1-TRBV30 forward primers with a C-beta reverse primer. Using its own MiXCR run on the multiplex PCR reads, TCRdb lists one record per CDR3 protein. The sample has 95,000 to 100,000 distinct CDR3 sequences; approximately 70% are singletons. As concerns this clonotype: Its antigen is unknown. The germline gene is not matched at one end of the junction; a read error may be the cause.

Germline loops: CDR1 MNHNS, CDR2 SASEGT. The CDR3 runs to 15 residues. This rearrangement joins TRBV6-1 to TRBJ2-5; a possible D gene is TRBD1 (5 bases). This receptor was identified in a woman aged 55-70 years with primary liver carcinoma and hepatitis B virus infection. Sequencing was carried out using liver tumor tissue from sampling region 2. Subset described: tumor region T2, inferior pole. The CDR3 DNA follows: TGTGTCAGCAGTCGGACAAGGGGCTCGGGAGAGACCCAGTACTTC. Protein sequence: CVSSRTRGSGETQYF.